The T cell receptor beta chain described here comes from a study of blood T cells in healthy people across ages. Study-level points and caveats: Using unsorted PBMCs precluded a conclusive naive versus antigen-experienced comparison.

V was pared by 4 bases and J by 7 bases, with 20 bases between. Germline CDR1 reads MNHGY; CDR2 reads SVAAGI. This CDR3 contains 17 residues. A note on this clonotype: Its antigen remains unidentified.

Donor samples were obtained from healthy Caucasian individuals from Russia, aged 6 to 90. The authors extracted at least 5 micrograms of total RNA per sample. Combining a sample-barcoded 5' primer with a J-beta primer mix, a second PCR ran for roughly 6 to 11 cycles. TCRdb analysed the 5' RACE reads with MiXCR anew, one entry per CDR3 protein. The sample contains about 1.1 million distinct CDR3 sequences, 35% to 45% of which appear only once. This clonotype originated in a man between 18 and 29 years old in good health. The sequenced sample was blood. V gene TRBV6-9 combines with J gene TRBJ1-6; D not certain. The CDR3 DNA is TGTGCCAGCAGTTTTATTCAATGGAGGCAGCCAAATTCACCCCTCCACTTT. Protein sequence: CASSFIQWRQPNSPLHF.